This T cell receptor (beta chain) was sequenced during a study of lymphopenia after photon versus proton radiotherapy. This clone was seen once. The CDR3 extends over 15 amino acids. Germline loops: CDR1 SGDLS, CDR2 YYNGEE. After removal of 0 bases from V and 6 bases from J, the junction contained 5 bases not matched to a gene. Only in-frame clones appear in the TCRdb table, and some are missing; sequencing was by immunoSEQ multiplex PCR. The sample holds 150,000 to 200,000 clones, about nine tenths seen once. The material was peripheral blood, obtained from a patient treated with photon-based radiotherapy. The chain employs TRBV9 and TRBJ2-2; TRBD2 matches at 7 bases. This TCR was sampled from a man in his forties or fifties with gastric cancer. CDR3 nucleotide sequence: TGTGCCAGCAGCGTAGTGGCGGGAGAGTCCGGGGAGCTGTTTTTT. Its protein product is CASSVVAGESGELFF.